This T cell receptor beta chain is drawn from a study of CD8 T cells in ankylosing spondylitis (dated by TCRdb to about 2017). A note on the overall study: The study set out to find disease-linked TCR variants by profiling T cell receptor beta repertoires in ankylosing spondylitis patients and healthy donors. The whole study cohort included 95 to 130 healthy donors and 25 ankylosing spondylitis patients. Samples of peripheral blood were taken, and for ankylosing spondylitis patients, synovial fluid was collected as well.

Worth noting for this clonotype: No cognate antigen has been identified for it. Base qualities are not recorded, but no much larger clone differs from it by a single base.

Results and caveats for the whole study, not just this receptor: A TCR beta motif of seven or eight highly homologous amino acid variants appeared characteristic of blood from ankylosing spondylitis patients. Some motif variants had previously been reported in the synovial fluid and blood of reactive arthritis patients, which suggests shared mechanisms of disease initiation. The disease-linked clones were reported to be significantly enriched in matched synovial fluid samples from ankylosing spondylitis patients. In peripheral blood, the disease-linked clones were found at relatively low frequencies and had a CD8+ phenotype.

Reading from cysteine to phenylalanine, the CDR3 counts 14 amino acids. Of the read, only the CDR3 DNA is kept; its 42 bases are in frame from base 1. The germline V gene sets CDR1 to SGHRS and CDR2 to YFSETQ. Instrument on record: Illumina HiSeq 2500. Quantitative 5'-RACE with molecular barcodes was the method used to prepare the TCR beta libraries. In the paper's pipeline: To identify disease-linked TCR variants, a new computational method was used, one built on a probabilistic model of VDJ rearrangement. Starting from the raw public reads, TCRdb applied fastp trimming at Q25, assembled clones with MiXCR and retained in-frame beta chains. Rows matching on CDR3 protein sequence are summarized as one entry with the most common DNA and genes. The authors' filters were not applied to this entry. The sample includes about 130,000 distinct CDR3 sequences, with approximately 14% observed a single time. The leading ten clones occupy 3% of the sample.

This sequence uses TRBV5-1 and TRBJ1-5; the D call could be TRBD1 or TRBD2, with each sharing 6 bases. The end of the DNA fits TRBJ2-3 better, so the J call may be wrong. This clonotype was obtained from a female donor with ankylosing spondylitis or in good health (not recorded which). The sequencing input was blood, either unsorted or a sorted T cell fraction (not recorded which). The DNA reads TGCGCCAGCAGCTTGGAAGGGGGGAATCAGCCCCAGTATTTT. Its protein reads: CASSLEGGNQPQYF.